The clone carrying this TCR beta chain was seen more than once but under ten times. The germline V and J ends were trimmed by 9 bases and 7 bases, with 3 bases remaining between them. Germline CDR1 and CDR2: SGHNT and YYREEE (reference sequence). This CDR3 region has 8 residues. The data belong to a study of patients and donors after allogeneic stem cell transplantation. MiXCR, applied by TCRdb to the RT-PCR reads, yields one record per CDR3 protein. This table holds 900,000 to 1,000,000 distinct CDR3 sequences, over 15% found once. Sequencing used blood, either unsorted or a sorted T cell fraction (not recorded which). V gene TRBV5-4 combines with J gene TRBJ2-3; no reliable D call. The origin of this receptor is a human donor who was either an allogeneic HSCT recipient or a stem cell or donor lymphocyte infusion donor (not recorded which). It is not recorded whose cells these are; they may come from a transplant donor. The chain's CDR3 is CAMNTQYF. DNA for the CDR3: TGTGCCATGAATACGCAGTATTTT. The whole variable domain, remainder taken from reference TRBV5-4 and TRBJ2-3, is ETGVTQSPTHLIKTRGQQVTLRCSSQSGHNTVSWYQQALGQGPQFIFQYYREEENGRGNFPPRFSGLQFPNYSSELNVNALELDDSALYLCAMNTQYFGPGTRLTVL.